The clone carrying this TCR beta chain appeared a single time. These data belong to a study of T cell changes during pregnancy in multiple sclerosis. The V gene's germline CDR1 is LNHNV and CDR2 YYDKDF (reference sequence). The CDR3 length is 18 residues. The V segment lost 3 bases and the J segment 5 bases; nucleotides outside the gene matches: 14. Profiling relied on immunoSEQ multiplex PCR, and the TCRdb table lists in-frame clones only, not all of them. The sample holds roughly 50,000 clones, roughly 92% seen once. The V and J genes are TRBV15 and TRBJ1-5, with TRBD1 matching 9 bases. This receptor was obtained from a female donor with multiple sclerosis, enrolled in a pregnancy study. Specimen: CD4+ T cells from peripheral blood mononuclear cells, collected in the third trimester of pregnancy. DNA of the CDR3: TGTGCCACCAGCAGGGGGACAGGGAACACCGGTTTTTATCAGCCCCAGCATTTT. Its translation: CATSRGTGNTGFYQPQHF.